The 5 T cell receptor beta chains below all came from one sample that was sequenced in a study of Tregs in tolerant kidney transplant recipients. Method: immunoSEQ multiplex PCR; TCRdb's copy keeps in-frame clones and lacks some. The profile shows around 230,000 clones, about 80% of them singletons. Sequenced input: CD4+ T cells from blood. The receptors here all came from a human donor in good health.

The genes are TRBV5-1 and TRBJ2-2, with TRBD2 as a possible D gene (6 bases). The CDR3 has 16 residues. Trimming pared 9 bases from V and 3 bases from J, leaving 21 bases between. The germline CDR1 and CDR2 sequences are SGHRS and YFSETQ. CDR3 protein: CATSRGTGVYTGELFF. The CDR3 DNA is TGCGCCACCTCCCGGGGAACGGGGGTTTACACCGGGGAGCTGTTTTTT.

The sample holds a few counts of this clone. The rearrangement links TRBV4-1 to TRBJ2-7, with D perhaps TRBD1 or TRBD2 (5 bases each). Germline assignment: CDR1 MGHRA and CDR2 YSYEKL. Trimming pared 4 bases from V and 2 bases from J, leaving 21 bases between. The CDR3 is 17 residues long. In nucleotides, the CDR3 is TGCGCCAGCAGCCTCTCGGGGCCGATACCTCTTACCTACGAGCAGTACTTC. Translation: CASSLSGPIPLTYEQYF.

CDR3 in amino acids: CASSLAGRSFYQETQYF. The CDR3 coding sequence is TGCGCCAGCAGCTTGGCCGGGCGCAGTTTCTACCAAGAGACCCAGTACTTC. This chain connects TRBV5-1 to TRBJ2-5, with no clear D. The CDR3 totals 17 residues. The V end lost 0 bases, the J end lost 0 bases, and 15 bases lay between the germline ends. From germline, CDR1 is SGHRS and CDR2 YFSETQ.

This clone was seen only a few times. The V gene is TRBV10-1, the J gene TRBJ2-7; 7 bases map to TRBD2. Losses at the gene ends were 7 bases for V and 3 bases for J; bases not matched to a gene: 6. The CDR3 has 13 residues. The germline gives CDR1 WNHNN, CDR2 SYGVQD (reference sequence). CDR3 sequence: CASMAGDGYEQYF. The CDR3 DNA follows: TGCGCCAGCATGGCGGGAGACGGCTACGAGCAGTACTTC.

This clone was counted a few times. The chain carries TRBV19 and TRBJ1-1; D is unresolved. This CDR3 contains 13 residues. Germline CDR1 is LNHDA and CDR2 is SQIVND (reference sequence). The DNA for the CDR3 is TGTGCGAGTGCCTCGAAAGGGCTCACTGAAGCTTTCTTT. It is translated as CASASKGLTEAFF.